The next 24 T cell receptor beta chains were all read from a single sample in a study of blood T cells in healthy people across ages. Next came a second PCR, run for roughly 6 to 11 cycles, which used a sample-barcoded 5' primer along with a J-beta primer mix. TCRdb reprocessed the 5' RACE reads via MiXCR and lists one record per CDR3 protein. The sample lists fewer than 2,000,000 distinct CDR3 sequences, about 35% occurring once. The sequenced sample was blood. The receptors were sampled from a woman aged 25 to 45 in good health.

This clonotype appeared a few times. J is TRBJ1-2 and V is TRBV21-1. TRBV21-1 is a pseudogene locus. This CDR3 has 14 residues. The chain's CDR3 is CASNSPGRNYGYTF. CDR3 in DNA: TGTGCCAGCAATAGTCCGGGACGGAACTATGGCTACACCTTC.

The chain has TRBV4-1 and TRBJ1-2; 10 bases map to TRBD1. V was pared by 4 bases and J by 7 bases, with 6 bases of the junction left unmatched. CDR3 length equals 14 residues. Germline CDR1 reads MGHRA; CDR2 reads YSYEKL. The CDR3 sequence is CASSRDRGQSGYTF. CDR3 nucleotide sequence: TGCGCCAGCAGCCGTGACAGGGGGCAAAGTGGCTACACCTTC.

This clonotype was picked up a small number of times. V gene TRBV11-2 combines with J gene TRBJ2-1; 10 nucleotides match TRBD2. The CDR3 length is 14 residues. Germline V gene sequence: CDR1 SGHAT, CDR2 FQNNGV. The trim removed 5 bases at V and 7 bases at J, leaving 5 bases unmatched. In DNA form, the CDR3 reads TGTGCCAGCAGCCCTAGCGGGAGCAGGAATGAGCAGTTCTTC. Protein sequence: CASSPSGSRNEQFF.

There are a few counts of this clonotype. The chain couples TRBV15 to TRBJ2-1; no clear D gene. Looked up from germline, CDR1 is LNHNV and CDR2 is YYDKDF (reference sequence). CDR3 length: 16 residues. Deletions cut 4 bases from V and 1 base from J, with 14 bases between. As DNA, the CDR3 is TGTGCCACCAGCAAATACGCAGGCGTTTCCTACAATGAGCAGTTCTTC. Protein: CATSKYAGVSYNEQFF.

V and J are TRBV6-5 and TRBJ2-5, with D tentatively TRBD2 (6 bases). The CDR3 length is 13 residues. Germline V gives CDR1 MNHEY, CDR2 SVGAGI. V gave up 8 bases and J gave up 1 base, with 11 bases separating them. The CDR3 DNA reads as TGTGCCAGCCCTGCGGGAATCCAAGAGACCCAGTACTTC. Protein sequence: CASPAGIQETQYF.

The genes are TRBV7-9 and TRBJ2-7, with D perhaps matching TRBD2 (6 bases). Germline-derived CDR1 and CDR2 are SEHNR and FQNEAQ (reference sequence). Trimming took 5 bases from V and 2 from J, leaving 16 bases between them. This CDR3 spans 15 amino acids. This CDR3 is CASSVGGEYTYEQYF. DNA for the CDR3: TGTGCCAGCAGCGTAGGAGGGGAGTACACCTACGAGCAGTACTTC. Full variable domain (outside the CDR3, taken from reference TRBV7-9 and TRBJ2-7): DTGVSQNPRHKITKRGQNVTFRCDPISEHNRLYWYRQTLGQGPEFLTYFQNEAQLEKSRLLSDRFSAERPKGSFSTLEIQRTEQGDSAMYLCASSVGGEYTYEQYFGPGTRLTVT.

The V call is TRBV12-3 or TRBV12-4, the J call TRBJ2-5, with TRBD1 identical over 7 bases. Germline trimming cut 1 base from V and 1 base from J; bases unmatched to any gene: 3. The CDR3 consists of 15 residues. The CDR3 spells CASSLGDSFQETQYF. CDR3 in DNA: TGTGCCAGCAGTTTAGGGGACAGCTTCCAAGAGACCCAGTACTTC.

The chain carries TRBV2 and TRBJ2-1; 10 bases fit TRBD2. This CDR3 is built from 14 residues. The V gene end was trimmed by 6 bases and the J gene end by 5 bases; junction bases not matched to a gene: 4. The germline CDR1 and CDR2 sequences are SNHLY and FYNNEI. The CDR3 is CASRGTSENNEQFF. The CDR3, as DNA: TGTGCCAGCAGAGGGACTAGCGAGAACAATGAGCAGTTCTTC.

CDR3 in amino acids: CASSPLLGQGPFGSKTQYF. As DNA, the CDR3 is TGTGCCAGCAGTCCGCTCTTGGGGCAGGGCCCCTTTGGATCCAAAACGCAGTATTTT. This chain links TRBV27 with TRBJ2-3; tentatively, D is TRBD1 (5 bases). Germline V gene data show CDR1 as MNHEY and CDR2 as SMNVEV (reference sequence). This CDR3 has 19 residues. V was shortened by 5 bases and J by 9 bases, with 33 bases between the two germline ends.

This clonotype was seen a handful of times. This chain links TRBV6-6 with TRBJ2-1; 9 nucleotides agree with TRBD1. The CDR3 is 15 residues long. Germline trimming cut 5 bases from V and 7 bases from J; bases unmatched to any gene: 9. Germline CDR1 and CDR2: MNHNY and SVGAGI (reference sequence). Here the CDR3 reads CASSAPGQGPNEQFF. The CDR3 DNA follows: TGTGCCAGCAGTGCACCGGGACAGGGCCCAAATGAGCAGTTCTTC.

The chain employs TRBV7-8 and TRBJ1-1, with D perhaps matching TRBD1 (6 bases). The ends were cut back, 5 bases at V and 4 bases at J, with 23 bases in the middle. The V gene's germline CDR1 is SGHVS and CDR2 FQNEAQ. This CDR3 is 17 amino acids long. The CDR3 is CASSISPGQMPTTEAFF. The CDR3 DNA sequence: TGTGCCAGCAGCATCTCACCGGGACAAATGCCGACCACTGAAGCTTTCTTT.

This clonotype came up a few times. The J gene is TRBJ1-5, the V gene TRBV5-5, with D unclear. Trimming shortened V by 0 bases and J by 2 bases, and 9 bases separated the two germline ends. Germline V lookup: CDR1 SGHKS, CDR2 YYEKEE (reference sequence). The CDR3 covers 15 residues. CDR3 region: CASSLAIGGNQPQHF. Written as DNA, the CDR3 is TGTGCCAGCAGCTTGGCGATTGGGGGCAATCAGCCCCAGCATTTT.

The DNA of the CDR3 is TGTGCCAGCAGTCCGACAGCGGGAGAAGGAAATGAGCAGTTCTTC. Its protein product is CASSPTAGEGNEQFF. The chain is built from TRBV6-6 and TRBJ2-1; 8 bases align to TRBD2. Germline CDR1 reads MNHNY; CDR2 reads SVGAGI (reference sequence). This CDR3 spans 15 amino acids. Germline trimming cut 5 bases from V and 7 bases from J; bases unmatched to any gene: 10.

J is TRBJ2-1 and V is TRBV11-2; TRBD1 matches 8 bases. The CDR3 has 16 amino acids. V gave up 6 bases and J gave up 5 bases; unmatched junction bases: 12. Germline values: CDR1 SGHAT, CDR2 FQNNGV. The CDR3 loop reads CASSIDRGRRNNEQFF. The CDR3 nucleotides read TGTGCCAGCAGTATCGACAGGGGACGACGGAACAATGAGCAGTTCTTC. Drawing the rest from reference TRBV11-2 and TRBJ2-1, the complete variable domain is EAGVAQSPRYKIIEKRQSVAFWCNPISGHATLYWYQQILGQGPKLLIQFQNNGVVDDSQLPKDRFSAERLKGVDSTLKIQPAKLEDSAVYLCASSIDRGRRNNEQFFGPGTRLTVL.

Only a few counts were recorded for this clonotype. The chain uses TRBV7-2 and TRBJ2-2, with unresolved D. Trimming removed 1 base at V and 5 bases at J, with 8 bases between. CDR3 length: 14 residues. From germline, CDR1 is SGHTA and CDR2 FQGNSA. For the CDR3, the DNA is TGTGCCAGCAGCTTAGAACCCCGAACCGGGGAGCTGTTTTTT. This sequence encodes CASSLEPRTGELFF.

This clonotype was found a few times. The genes are TRBV27 and TRBJ2-1; D gene ambiguous. CDR1 is MNHEY and CDR2 is SMNVEV in the germline V gene (reference sequence). CDR3 length: 11 amino acids. Trimming removed 1 base from V and 8 bases from J, with 3 bases in between. CDR3 protein: CASSLYHEQFF. CDR3 bases: TGTGCCAGCAGTTTATACCATGAGCAGTTCTTC.

This chain connects TRBV9 to TRBJ1-5; D is possibly TRBD1 (6 bases). Trimming left V 8 bases short and J 0 bases short, with 24 bases between. The germline V gene encodes CDR1 SGDLS and CDR2 YYNGEE. The CDR3 consists of 18 residues. The CDR3 region has the DNA TGTGCCAGTAGCCAACGACAGGACGAGAACCCTAGCAATCAGCCCCAGCATTTT. This translates into CASSQRQDENPSNQPQHF.

This clonotype was seen only a few times. The germline gene is not matched at one end of the junction; a read error may be the cause. The J gene is TRBJ2-7, the V gene TRBV4-1; TRBD2 might be the D (6 bases). Germline CDR1 and CDR2: MGHRA and YSYEKL. CDR3 size: 15 residues. CDR3 loop: CASSLRRDGAYEQDF. The CDR3 region has the DNA TGCGCCAGCAGTCTACGGCGGGACGGAGCCTACGAGCAGGACTTC.

The gene calls are TRBV27 and TRBJ2-5, with TRBD2 matching 13 bases. V gave up 5 bases and J gave up 5 bases; unmatched junction bases: 5. Germline assignment: CDR1 MNHEY and CDR2 SMNVEV (reference sequence). This CDR3 region has 15 residues. CDR3 sequence (DNA): TGTGCCAGCAGTACTAGCGGGAGGGCGCGGGAGACCCAGTACTTC. Protein product: CASSTSGRARETQYF.

The chain is built from TRBV20-1 and TRBJ1-1; D unresolved. CDR3 size: 14 residues. The V end lost 0 bases, the J end lost 8 bases, and 16 bases lay between the germline ends. CDR1 DFQATT and CDR2 SNEGSKA come from the germline V gene (reference sequence). The CDR3 spells CSARERRGRSEAFF. For the CDR3, the DNA is TGCAGTGCTAGAGAACGTCGAGGGCGCAGCGAAGCTTTCTTT.

This rearrangement joins TRBV3-1 to TRBJ1-2, with TRBD1 matching over 10 bases. Trimming removed 1 base from V and 8 bases from J; junction bases left unmatched: 4. Germline assignment: CDR1 LGHDT and CDR2 YNNKEL (reference sequence). This CDR3 region has 14 residues. The CDR3 bases are TGTGCCAGCAGCCAAGTCGGGACAGGGGTAGGCTACACCTTC. It is translated as CASSQVGTGVGYTF.

The sample holds many counts of this clonotype. The chain joins TRBV20-1 to TRBJ2-5; D perhaps matches TRBD1 (5 bases). Germline loops: CDR1 DFQATT, CDR2 SNEGSKA (reference sequence). The CDR3 runs to 13 residues. V was shortened by 1 base and J by 4 bases, with 10 bases between the two germline ends. The CDR3 DNA is TGCAGTGCTAGAGCAGGGATTTTAGAGACCCAGTACTTC. Amino acid sequence: CSARAGILETQYF.

CDR3 loop: CASSSRDSAEAFF. CDR3 DNA: TGTGCCAGCAGTTCCCGGGACAGTGCTGAAGCTTTCTTT. This sequence joins TRBV12-3 or TRBV12-4 and TRBJ1-1; 7 bases line up with TRBD1. J gave up 6 bases and V 4 bases, and 5 bases lay outside the gene matches. The CDR3 sequence is 13 residues long.

This chain joins TRBV27 and TRBJ2-7, with a weak D call TRBD2 (5 bases). CDR1 is MNHEY and CDR2 is SMNVEV in the germline V gene (reference sequence). V lost 1 base to trimming and J lost 0 bases, with 16 bases between them. The CDR3 sequence is 17 residues long. CDR3 region: CASSLLGPDGDSYEQYF. In DNA, the CDR3 is TGTGCCAGCAGTTTATTGGGCCCGGACGGGGACTCCTACGAGCAGTACTTC.